This T cell receptor beta chain was identified in a study of T cells after yellow fever vaccination. One entry per CDR3 protein, called by TCRdb with MiXCR from the 5' RACE reads. The table has 510,000 or so distinct CDR3 sequences, around 21% seen once. The clonotype originates from a man aged 25 to 40 who received the YFV17D yellow fever vaccine. The sample here was PBMCs, taken 15 days after the yellow fever booster vaccination.

The CDR3 DNA sequence: TGTGCCAGCAGCACAGGACTAGTGTACAATGAGCAGTTCTTC. This encodes CASSTGLVYNEQFF. The rearrangement uses TRBV5-4 and TRBJ2-1, with 7 bases fitting TRBD2. Germline-derived CDR1 and CDR2 are SGHNT and YYREEE (reference sequence). The CDR3 consists of 14 residues. V lost 4 bases and J lost 4; bases outside the gene matches: 5.